These 14 T cell receptor beta chains were sequenced from one sample in a study of CD8 T cell repertoires and HIV-1 epitope variants. Data came from immunoSEQ multiplex PCR; TCRdb stores just in-frame clones and leaves some out. This table has some 87,000 clones, 74% appearing once. Sequenced input: uncultured baseline CD8+ T cells from peripheral blood mononuclear cells (PBMCs). The receptors stem from a male donor with HIV.

The chain recombines TRBV5-1 with TRBJ1-1, with D possibly matching TRBD1 (5 bases). The V gene lost 2 bases and the J gene lost 0 bases, with 11 bases spanning the gap. The CDR3 has 15 amino acids. Germline CDR1 reads SGHRS; CDR2 reads YFSETQ. The CDR3 DNA follows: TGCGCCAGCAGCTTTCGATGGGGGGTGAACACTGAAGCTTTCTTT. The encoded protein is CASSFRWGVNTEAFF.

The chain couples TRBV7-9 to TRBJ2-1, with 8 positions matching TRBD2. The CDR3 is made up of 15 amino acids. The V gene's germline CDR1 is SEHNR and CDR2 FQNEAQ (reference sequence). The junction had 6 bases not matched to a gene; V was cut back by 3 bases and J by 5 bases. The CDR3 loop reads CASSFERGTDNEQFF. The DNA for the CDR3 is TGTGCCAGCAGCTTCGAGCGGGGGACTGACAATGAGCAGTTCTTC.

This clone was detected only once. This sequence joins TRBV7-6 and TRBJ2-1; 16 bases are shared with TRBD2. In germline, CDR1 is SGHVS, CDR2 FNYEAQ. V trimming: 1 base; J trimming: 1 base; junction bases outside the gene matches: 7. The CDR3 totals 20 residues. In DNA form, the CDR3 reads TGTGCCAGCAGCTTAGGTGGGGGGACTAGCGGGAGGGCGTCCTACAATGAGCAGTTCTTC. Its protein is CASSLGGGTSGRASYNEQFF.

This chain links TRBV4-2 with TRBJ2-3, with a tentative D call TRBD2 (7 bases). This CDR3 spans 15 amino acids. Looked up from germline, CDR1 is LGHNA and CDR2 is YNFKEQ. Trimming cost V 1 base and J 2 bases, with 10 bases left between them. The CDR3 protein is CASSQVGGATDTQYF. The DNA of the CDR3 is TGTGCCAGCAGCCAAGTGGGGGGGGCCACAGATACGCAGTATTTT.

The chain combines TRBV9 with TRBJ2-5; 7 bases line up with TRBD1. The assigned J gene may be wrong: the sequence end matches TRBJ2-7 better. From germline, CDR1 is SGDLS and CDR2 YYNGEE. This CDR3 is built from 14 residues. CDR3 protein: CASSVRDSFYEQYF. CDR3 coding DNA: TGTGCCAGCAGCGTCCGGGACAGCTTCTACGAGCAGTACTTC.

This chain uses TRBV5-1 with TRBJ2-1; possibly TRBD2 for D (6 bases). V lost 0 bases and J lost 3, with 10 bases in between. The CDR3 has 15 amino acids. In germline, CDR1 is SGHRS, CDR2 YFSETQ. The CDR3 sequence is CASSLGPSVYNEQFF. The CDR3 DNA follows: TGCGCCAGCAGCTTGGGGCCTAGCGTCTACAATGAGCAGTTCTTC.

This sequence joins TRBV2 and TRBJ1-5; no definite D call. The CDR3 runs to 15 residues. Germline CDR1 and CDR2: SNHLY and FYNNEI. Trimming pared 4 bases from V and 2 bases from J, leaving 12 bases between. The CDR3 DNA sequence: TGTGCCAGCAGTGGAGAGGATCAGGGCAATCAGCCCCAGCATTTT. This gives the protein CASSGEDQGNQPQHF.

This clone came up once. This chain links TRBV6-6 with TRBJ1-4; D is perhaps TRBD1 (5 bases). Trimming shortened V by 2 bases and J by 10 bases, and 11 bases separated the two germline ends. The germline V gene encodes CDR1 MNHNY and CDR2 SVGAGI (reference sequence). The CDR3 contains 13 residues. CDR3 amino acids: CASSYKWGLKLFF. CDR3 DNA sequence: TGTGCCAGCAGTTACAAATGGGGACTAAAACTGTTTTTT.

This clone was detected only a few times. The chain combines TRBV5-8 with TRBJ2-7; D may be TRBD1 or TRBD2 (5 bases each). The CDR3 extends over 13 amino acids. The germline V gene has CDR1 SGHTS and CDR2 YDEGEE. Trimming pared 4 bases from V and 4 bases from J, leaving 12 bases between. The CDR3 DNA reads TGTGCCAGCAGCGGGGGAGTCGGATACGAGCAGTACTTC. Translated: CASSGGVGYEQYF.

J is TRBJ2-7 and V is TRBV7-6, with D unresolved. The CDR3 covers 12 residues. V was shortened by 5 bases and J by 2 bases, with 7 bases between the two germline ends. Germline assignment: CDR1 SGHVS and CDR2 FNYEAQ. CDR3 in DNA: TGTGCCAGCAGCGCCCCGACCTACGAGCAGTACTTC. It encodes CASSAPTYEQYF.

This clone was seen more than once but under ten times. This chain links TRBV7-2 with TRBJ1-5; D not certain. Trimming cost V 1 base and J 5 bases, with 3 bases left between them. CDR3 length: 12 amino acids. The germline V gene encodes CDR1 SGHTA and CDR2 FQGNSA. CDR3 DNA: TGTGCCAGCAGCTTAGACTATCAGCCCCAGCATTTT. It translates to CASSLDYQPQHF.

This clone was counted a few times. This chain uses TRBV25-1 with TRBJ1-2; maybe TRBD1 (5 bases). V lost 1 base and J 6 bases, leaving 15 bases between the germline ends. The CDR3 has 15 residues. Germline V lookup: CDR1 MGHDK, CDR2 SYGVNS. The CDR3 DNA reads TGTGCCAGCAGTGAATGGTCAGCCCCGGGGGATGGCTACACCTTC. This encodes CASSEWSAPGDGYTF.

This chain uses TRBV10-3 with TRBJ1-1; 8 nucleotides match TRBD1. The germline V gene encodes CDR1 ENHRY and CDR2 SYGVKD. V trimming: 9 bases; J trimming: 7 bases; junction bases outside the gene matches: 13. The CDR3 runs to 14 residues. The CDR3 nucleotides are TGTGCCATAGGGACAGGCGACGGGTGGAATGAAGCTTTCTTT. This gives the protein CAIGTGDGWNEAFF.

The chain joins TRBV7-2 to TRBJ1-6; D remains ambiguous. CDR3 length: 16 residues. Germline-derived CDR1 and CDR2 are SGHTA and FQGNSA. Trimming stripped 3 bases from V and 8 bases from J, with 17 bases between. The CDR3 bases are TGTGCCAGCAGCTTGGTCGGAGACATCGGAGATTCACCCCTCCACTTT. As protein: CASSLVGDIGDSPLHF.